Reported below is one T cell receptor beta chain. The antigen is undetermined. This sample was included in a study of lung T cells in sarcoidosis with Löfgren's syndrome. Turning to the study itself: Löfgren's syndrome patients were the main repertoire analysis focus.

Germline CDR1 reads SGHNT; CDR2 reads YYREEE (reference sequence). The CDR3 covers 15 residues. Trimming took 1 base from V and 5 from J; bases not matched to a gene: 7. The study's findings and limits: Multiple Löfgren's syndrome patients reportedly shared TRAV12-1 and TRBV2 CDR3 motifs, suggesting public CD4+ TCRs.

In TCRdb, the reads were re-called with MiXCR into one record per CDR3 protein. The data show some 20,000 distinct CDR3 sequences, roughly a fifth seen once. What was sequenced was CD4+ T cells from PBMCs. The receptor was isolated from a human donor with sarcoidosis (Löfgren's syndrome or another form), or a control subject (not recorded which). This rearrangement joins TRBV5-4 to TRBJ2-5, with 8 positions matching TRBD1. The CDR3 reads CASSLITRGPETQYF. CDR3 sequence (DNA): TGTGCCAGCAGCTTGATTACCAGGGGGCCTGAGACCCAGTACTTC.